Listed below are T cell receptor beta chains from one sample, sequenced in a study of cytomegalovirus exposure and HLA in healthy donors. Libraries were prepared by immunoSEQ multiplex PCR; TCRdb keeps only in-frame clonotypes and omits some of them. The sample contains 76,000 or so clones, approximately 79% of which appear only once. Sequencing was performed on PBMCs. The receptors derive from a man aged 25-45 years in good health and CMV-seronegative. Each CDR3 is given with its conserved first and last residue.

V	J	CDR3
TRBV4-3	TRBJ1-2	CASSQDLAYGYTF
TRBV29-1	TRBJ2-3	CSVLGGGPGLTDTQYF
TRBV28	TRBJ1-5	CASSFQSSNQPQHF
TRBV20-1	TRBJ2-7	CSVDRAYEQYF
TRBV5-6	TRBJ1-5	CASSSRVTGANQPQHF
TRBV14	TRBJ1-1	CASSQFSTVKAFF
TRBV30	TRBJ2-5	CAWSHKGWKSQETQYF
TRBV14	TRBJ2-5	CASSPLEGEETQYF
TRBV4-3	TRBJ1-3	CASSQDQGSGNTIYF
TRBV7-9	TRBJ2-5	CASSPSRGPSRETQYF
TRBV7-2	TRBJ2-7	CASSTDSGLAGEEPYEQYF
TRBV27	TRBJ2-7	CASSSGHRDFNYEQYF
TRBV5-5	TRBJ1-2	CASSLGTGDLYGYTF
TRBV6-1	TRBJ1-4	CASNLQGGGNEKLFF
TRBV27	TRBJ2-1	CASSSARGTEQFF
TRBV27	TRBJ2-3	CASSLAGPITDTQYF
TRBV7-2	TRBJ2-7	CASSPDFWAYEQYF